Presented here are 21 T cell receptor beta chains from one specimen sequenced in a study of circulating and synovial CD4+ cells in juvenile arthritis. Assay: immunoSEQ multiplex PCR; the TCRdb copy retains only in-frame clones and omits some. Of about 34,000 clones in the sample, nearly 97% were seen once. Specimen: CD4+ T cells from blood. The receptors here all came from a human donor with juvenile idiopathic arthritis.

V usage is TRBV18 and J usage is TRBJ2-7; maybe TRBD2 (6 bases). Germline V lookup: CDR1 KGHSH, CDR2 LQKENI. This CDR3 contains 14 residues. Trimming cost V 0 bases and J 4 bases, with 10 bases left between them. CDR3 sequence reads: CASSPPSGAYEQYF. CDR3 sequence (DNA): TGTGCCAGCTCACCACCTAGCGGAGCTTACGAGCAGTACTTC.

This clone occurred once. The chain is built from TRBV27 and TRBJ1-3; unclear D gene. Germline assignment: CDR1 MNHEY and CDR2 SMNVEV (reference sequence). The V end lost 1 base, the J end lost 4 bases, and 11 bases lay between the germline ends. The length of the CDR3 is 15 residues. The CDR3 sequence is CASSLFPPGGNTIYF. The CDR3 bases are TGTGCCAGCAGTTTATTCCCCCCAGGCGGAAACACCATATATTTT.

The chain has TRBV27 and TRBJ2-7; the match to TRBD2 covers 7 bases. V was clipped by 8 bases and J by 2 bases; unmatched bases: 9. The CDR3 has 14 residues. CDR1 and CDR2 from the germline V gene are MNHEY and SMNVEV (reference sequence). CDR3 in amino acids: CASSDRSGAYEQYF. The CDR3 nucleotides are TGTGCCAGCTCAGACCGAAGCGGGGCCTACGAGCAGTACTTC.

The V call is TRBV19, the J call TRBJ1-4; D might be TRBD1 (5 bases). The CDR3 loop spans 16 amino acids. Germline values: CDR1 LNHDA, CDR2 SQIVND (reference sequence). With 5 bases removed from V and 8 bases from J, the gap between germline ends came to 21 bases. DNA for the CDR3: TGTGCCAGTAGTGCCAACAGGCCCGGGACTTGGGAAAAACTGTTTTTT. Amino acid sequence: CASSANRPGTWEKLFF.

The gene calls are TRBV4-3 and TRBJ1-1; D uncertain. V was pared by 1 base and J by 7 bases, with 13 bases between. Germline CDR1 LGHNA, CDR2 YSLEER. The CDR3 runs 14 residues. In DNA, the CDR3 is TGCGCCAGCAGCCAAGTTCACGGGGAAGGTGAAGCTTTCTTT. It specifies CASSQVHGEGEAFF.

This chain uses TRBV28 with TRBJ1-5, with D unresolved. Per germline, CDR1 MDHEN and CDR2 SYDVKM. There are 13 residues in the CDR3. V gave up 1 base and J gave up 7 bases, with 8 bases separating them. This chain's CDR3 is CASSLSGYQPQHF. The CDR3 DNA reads TGTGCCAGCAGTTTATCCGGTTACCAGCCCCAGCATTTT.

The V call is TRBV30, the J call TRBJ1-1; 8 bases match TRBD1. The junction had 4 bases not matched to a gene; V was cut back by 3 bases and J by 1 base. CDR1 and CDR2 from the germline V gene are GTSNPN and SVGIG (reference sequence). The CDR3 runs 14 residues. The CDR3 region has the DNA TGTGCCTGGAGCCTCGGACAGGGGAACACTGAAGCTTTCTTT. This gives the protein CAWSLGQGNTEAFF.

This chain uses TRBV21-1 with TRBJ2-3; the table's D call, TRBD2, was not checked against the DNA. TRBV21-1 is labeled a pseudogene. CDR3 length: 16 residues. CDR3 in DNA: TGTGCCAGCAGCATTTACGGCGAGGGGAGGGCAGATACGCAGTATTTT. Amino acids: CASSIYGEGRADTQYF.

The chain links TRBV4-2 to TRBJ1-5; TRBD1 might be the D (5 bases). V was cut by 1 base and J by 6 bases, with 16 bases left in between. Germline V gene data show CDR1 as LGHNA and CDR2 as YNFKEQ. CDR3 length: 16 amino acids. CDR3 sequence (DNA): TGTGCCAGCAGCCAAGCCCCGCGGCAGGGAGGTCAGCCCCAGCATTTT. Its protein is CASSQAPRQGGQPQHF.

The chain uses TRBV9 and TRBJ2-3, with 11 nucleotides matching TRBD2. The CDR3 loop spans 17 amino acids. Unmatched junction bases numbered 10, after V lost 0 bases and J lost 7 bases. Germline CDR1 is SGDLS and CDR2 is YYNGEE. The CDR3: CASSVVGGGTSGNTQYF. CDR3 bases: TGTGCCAGCAGCGTAGTCGGGGGGGGGACTAGCGGTAATACGCAGTATTTT.

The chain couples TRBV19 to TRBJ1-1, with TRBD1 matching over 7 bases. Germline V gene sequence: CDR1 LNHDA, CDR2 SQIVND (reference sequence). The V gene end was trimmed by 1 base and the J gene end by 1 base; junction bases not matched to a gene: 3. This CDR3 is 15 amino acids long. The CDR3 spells CASSIVGGTNTEAFF. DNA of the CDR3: TGTGCCAGTAGTATAGTAGGGGGCACGAACACTGAAGCTTTCTTT. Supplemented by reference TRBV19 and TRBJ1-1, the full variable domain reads DGGITQSPKYLFRKEGQNVTLSCEQNLNHDAMYWYRQDPGQGLRLIYYSQIVNDFQKGDIAEGYSVSREKKESFPLTVTSAQKNPTAFYLCASSIVGGTNTEAFFGQGTRLTVV.

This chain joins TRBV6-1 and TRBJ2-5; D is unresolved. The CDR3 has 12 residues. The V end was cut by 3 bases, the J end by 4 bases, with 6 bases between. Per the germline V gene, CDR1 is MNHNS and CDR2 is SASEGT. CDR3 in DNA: TGTGCCAGCAGTGAGATCAGAGAGACCCAGTACTTC. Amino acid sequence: CASSEIRETQYF.

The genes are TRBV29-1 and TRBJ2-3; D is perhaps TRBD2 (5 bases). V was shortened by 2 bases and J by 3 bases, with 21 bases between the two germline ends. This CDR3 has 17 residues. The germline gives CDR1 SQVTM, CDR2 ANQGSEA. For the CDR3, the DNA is TGCAGCGTTGAAAGACTGGGTCGGGGAAGGAATACAGATACGCAGTATTTT. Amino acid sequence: CSVERLGRGRNTDTQYF.

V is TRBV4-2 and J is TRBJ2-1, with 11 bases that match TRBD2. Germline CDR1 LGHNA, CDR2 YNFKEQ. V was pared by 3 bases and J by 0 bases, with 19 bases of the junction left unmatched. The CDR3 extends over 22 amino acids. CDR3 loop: CASSQRPKLAGGPESSYNEQFF. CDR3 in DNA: TGTGCCAGCAGCCAGCGCCCGAAGCTAGCGGGAGGCCCTGAGAGCTCCTACAATGAGCAGTTCTTC.

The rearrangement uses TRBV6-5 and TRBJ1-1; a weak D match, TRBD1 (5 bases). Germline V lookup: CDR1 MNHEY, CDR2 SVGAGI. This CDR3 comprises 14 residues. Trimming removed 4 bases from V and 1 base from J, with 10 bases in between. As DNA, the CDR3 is TGTGCCAGCAGTTCCAGGGCCACGAACACTGAAGCTTTCTTT. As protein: CASSSRATNTEAFF.

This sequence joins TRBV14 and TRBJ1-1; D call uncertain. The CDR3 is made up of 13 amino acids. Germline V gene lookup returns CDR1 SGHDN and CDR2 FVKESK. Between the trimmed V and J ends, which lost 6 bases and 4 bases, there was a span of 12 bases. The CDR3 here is CASSHSLGTEAFF. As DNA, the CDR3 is TGTGCCAGCAGTCACAGTTTGGGCACTGAAGCTTTCTTT.

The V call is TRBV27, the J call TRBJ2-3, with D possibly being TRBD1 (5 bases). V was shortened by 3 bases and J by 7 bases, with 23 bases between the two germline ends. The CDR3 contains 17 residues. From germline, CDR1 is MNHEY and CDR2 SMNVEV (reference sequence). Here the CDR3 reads CASSLAAGFGIFYTQYF. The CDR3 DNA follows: TGTGCCAGCAGTTTGGCGGCAGGGTTTGGGATTTTTTATACGCAGTATTTT.

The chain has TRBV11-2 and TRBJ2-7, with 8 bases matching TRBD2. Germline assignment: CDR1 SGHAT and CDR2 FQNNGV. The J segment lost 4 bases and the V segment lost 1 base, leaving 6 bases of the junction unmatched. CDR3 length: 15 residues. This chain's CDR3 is CASSLGTGGSYEQYF. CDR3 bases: TGTGCCAGCAGCTTAGGCACGGGAGGGTCTTACGAGCAGTACTTC. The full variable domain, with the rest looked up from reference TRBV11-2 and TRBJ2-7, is EAGVAQSPRYKIIEKRQSVAFWCNPISGHATLYWYQQILGQGPKLLIQFQNNGVVDDSQLPKDRFSAERLKGVDSTLKIQPAKLEDSAVYLCASSLGTGGSYEQYFGPGTRLTVT.

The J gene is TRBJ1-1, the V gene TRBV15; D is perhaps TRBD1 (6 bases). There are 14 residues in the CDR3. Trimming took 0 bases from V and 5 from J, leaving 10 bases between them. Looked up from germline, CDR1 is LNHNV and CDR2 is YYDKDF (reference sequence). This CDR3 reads CATSRDRGQTEAFF. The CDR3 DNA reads TGTGCCACCAGCAGAGATCGTGGACAGACTGAAGCTTTCTTT.

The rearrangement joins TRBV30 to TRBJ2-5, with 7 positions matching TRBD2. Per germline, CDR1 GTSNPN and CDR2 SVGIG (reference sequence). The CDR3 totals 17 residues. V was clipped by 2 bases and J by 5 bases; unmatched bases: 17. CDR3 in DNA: TGTGCCTGGAGTTCAGCCCTAGCAACGGGAGCGGGGGAGACCCAGTACTTC. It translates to CAWSSALATGAGETQYF.

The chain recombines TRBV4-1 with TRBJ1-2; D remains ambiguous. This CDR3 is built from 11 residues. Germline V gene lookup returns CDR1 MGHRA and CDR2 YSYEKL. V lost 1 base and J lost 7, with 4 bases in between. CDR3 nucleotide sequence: TGCGCCAGCAGCCAAGGAGGTGGCTACACCTTC. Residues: CASSQGGGYTF.